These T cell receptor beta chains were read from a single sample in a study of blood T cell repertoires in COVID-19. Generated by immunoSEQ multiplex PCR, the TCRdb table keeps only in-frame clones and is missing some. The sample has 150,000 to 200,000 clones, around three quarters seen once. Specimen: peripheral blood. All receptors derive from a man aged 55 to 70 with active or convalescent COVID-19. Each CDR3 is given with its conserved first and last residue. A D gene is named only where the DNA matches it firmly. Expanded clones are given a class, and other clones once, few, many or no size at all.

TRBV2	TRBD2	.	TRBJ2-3	TGTGCCAGCCTGACGGCGGGAGTTCCATGGGGGGCGCAGTATTTT	CASLTAGVPWGAQYF
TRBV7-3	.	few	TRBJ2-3	TGTGCCAGCAGCGTAGGGGCTAGCACAGATACGCAGTATTTT	CASSVGASTDTQYF
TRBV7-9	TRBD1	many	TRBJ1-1	TGTGCCAGCAGCCGATGGACAGGGACGGGAAGGGACACTGAAGCTTTCTTT	CASSRWTGTGRDTEAFF
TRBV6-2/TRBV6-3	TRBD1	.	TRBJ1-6	TGTGCCAGCAGTTACGGACCCCGGGACAGATTTTCACCCCTCCACTTT	CASSYGPRDRFSPLHF
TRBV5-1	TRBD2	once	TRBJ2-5	TGCGCCAGCAGCCCGTCCGTAGCGGGAGTCGTGAGCCAGTACTTC	CASSPSVAGVVSQYF
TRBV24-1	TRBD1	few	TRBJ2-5	TGTGCCACCAGTGATCCGGGTAGGGGGCATCAAGAGACCCAGTACTTC	CATSDPGRGHQETQYF
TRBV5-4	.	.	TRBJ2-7	TGTGCCAGCAGCCTGGGCGATCCCATCGACGAGCAGTACTTC	CASSLGDPIDEQYF
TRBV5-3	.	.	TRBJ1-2	TGTGCCAGAGACCTGGGGAACGAAATCAGGGGCCGTAGGAACTATGGCTACACCTTC	CARDLGNEIRGRRNYGYTF
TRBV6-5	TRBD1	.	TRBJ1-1	TGTGCCAGCAGTTCCTATTCGGGACAGGGGAACACTGAAGCTTTCTTT	CASSSYSGQGNTEAFF
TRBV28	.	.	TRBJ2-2	TGTGCCAGCAAGGGGGGGAGCGTCACCGGGGAGCTGTTTTTT	CASKGGSVTGELFF
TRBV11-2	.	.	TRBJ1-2	TGTGCCAGCAGCTTAGTAGGGGGTGGCTATGGCTACACCTTC	CASSLVGGGYGYTF
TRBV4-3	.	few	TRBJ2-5	TGCGCCAGCAGCCAAGCGGGGGGCCGAGAGACCCAGTACTTC	CASSQAGGRETQYF
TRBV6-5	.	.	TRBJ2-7	TGTGCCAGCAGTTTCTATAGCGGTTCCTACGAGCAGTACTTC	CASSFYSGSYEQYF
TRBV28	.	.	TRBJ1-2	TGTGCCAGCACCGCGGGGGCTAACTATGGCTACACCTTC	CASTAGANYGYTF
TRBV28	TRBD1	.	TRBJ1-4	TGTGCCAGCAGTTTACTAACACAGGGGGCGAATGAAAAACTGTTTTTT	CASSLLTQGANEKLFF
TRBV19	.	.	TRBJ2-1	TGTGCCAGTAGTGGCGGTCGGCAGGGCTACAATGAGCAGTTCTTC	CASSGGRQGYNEQFF
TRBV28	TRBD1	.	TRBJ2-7	TGTGCCAGCAGTCGAGACAGGGCAACAATAAACTACGAGCAGTACTTC	CASSRDRATINYEQYF
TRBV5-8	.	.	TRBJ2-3	TGTGCCAGCAGCCCCCCCACGGGCACAGATACGCAGTATTTT	CASSPPTGTDTQYF
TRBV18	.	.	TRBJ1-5	TGTGCCAGCTCCCTCCGGGACGGGGGGAATCAGCCCCAGCATTTT	CASSLRDGGNQPQHF
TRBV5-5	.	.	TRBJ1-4	TGTGCCAGCAGCTTAAGGCGGGAAAAACTGTTTTTT	CASSLRREKLFF
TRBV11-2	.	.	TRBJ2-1	TGTGCCAGCAGCCGAGAGCTGTACAATGAGCAGTTCTTC	CASSRELYNEQFF
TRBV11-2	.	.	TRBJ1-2	TGTGCCAGCAGCTTAGCGGGCAGGGACTATGGCTACACCTTC	CASSLAGRDYGYTF
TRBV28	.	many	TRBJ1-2	TGTGCCAGCAGAAAAACCCCCGGTGGAGCCTATGGCTACACCTTC	CASRKTPGGAYGYTF
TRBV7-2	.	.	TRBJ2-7	TGTGCCAGCAGCTTAGGGGCGAGCTACGAGCAGTACTTC	CASSLGASYEQYF
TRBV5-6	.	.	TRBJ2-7	TGTGCCAGCAGCCCGGGCCAGGGCGGGCAGTACTTC	CASSPGQGGQYF
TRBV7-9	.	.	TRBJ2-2	TGTGCCAGCAGCTTAATCGGGTTCGGGGAGCTGTTTTTT	CASSLIGFGELFF
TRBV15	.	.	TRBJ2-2	TGTGCCACCAGCAGAGATGACATCTCTTCAGGGGAGCTGTTTTTT	CATSRDDISSGELFF
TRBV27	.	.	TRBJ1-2	TGTGCCAGCAGTTTCAGGGAACACTATGGCTACACCTTC	CASSFREHYGYTF